Each of the 3 T cell receptor beta chains below was sequenced from the same sample in a study of T cells after yellow fever vaccination. One entry per CDR3 protein results from TCRdb running MiXCR on the 5' RACE reads. The data contain approximately 70,000 distinct CDR3 sequences, around 7.7% of them singletons. Sequenced material: CD8+ T cells sorted from PBMCs, taken more than 8 days after the first yellow fever vaccination. All receptors come from a young man who received the YFV17D yellow fever vaccine.

At least ten counts were recorded for this clonotype. CDR3 residues: CASSQDVGPDDEQFF. The CDR3 coding sequence is TGTGCCAGCAGCCAAGATGTCGGGCCCGATGATGAGCAGTTCTTC. The chain has TRBV3-1 and TRBJ2-1; unclear D gene. Trimming removed 0 bases from V and 8 bases from J, with 14 bases in between. CDR3 length equals 15 residues. The germline V gene encodes CDR1 LGHDT and CDR2 YNNKEL (reference sequence).

This clonotype was counted at least ten times. The V call is TRBV7-6, the J call TRBJ1-5; perhaps TRBD1 as D (5 bases). The CDR3 contains 14 residues. In germline, CDR1 is SGHVS, CDR2 FNYEAQ. Trimming left V 1 base short and J 7 bases short, with 11 bases between. As DNA, the CDR3 is TGTGCCAGCAGCTTAGTAACAGGAAGGCAGCCCCAGCATTTT. Translating it yields CASSLVTGRQPQHF.

This clonotype was detected a few times. The V gene is TRBV2, the J gene TRBJ2-1; tentative D call: TRBD2 (6 bases). V was cut by 5 bases and J by 0 bases, with 17 bases left in between. The length of the CDR3 is 17 residues. Germline V gene sequence: CDR1 SNHLY, CDR2 FYNNEI. CDR3 sequence: CASSPRDPGSSYNEQFF. The CDR3 DNA reads TGTGCCAGCAGTCCGCGGGACCCCGGGAGCTCCTACAATGAGCAGTTCTTC.